What follows is one T cell receptor (beta chain) and its context. Its matching antigen is unknown. The CDR3 runs 18 residues. Germline CDR1 SGHRS, CDR2 YFSETQ. V was cut by 4 bases and J by 0 bases, with 20 bases left in between. These data come from a study of T-cell memory formation after mild COVID-19. Overall study context: TCR clusters were mostly donor specific. Study observations and caveats: Clones shrinking between day 15 and 85 showed a balanced CD4/CD8 split, and those that grew later tilted toward CD4+.

TCRdb re-analysed the 5' RACE reads in MiXCR, keeping a single row per CDR3 protein. The table records tens of thousands of distinct CDR3 sequences, 16% of them present only once. The source is an adult woman who had mild COVID-19 (a few samples of this study predate the infection). Cell type and time point are not known. The specimen sequenced was PBMCs or a T cell subset sorted from them (not recorded which). The chain couples TRBV5-1 to TRBJ1-5; no clear D. The CDR3 coding sequence is TGCGCCAGCAGCCCCTCGGGAATGGCCGATTATAGCAATCAGCCCCAGCATTTT. It yields the protein CASSPSGMADYSNQPQHF.